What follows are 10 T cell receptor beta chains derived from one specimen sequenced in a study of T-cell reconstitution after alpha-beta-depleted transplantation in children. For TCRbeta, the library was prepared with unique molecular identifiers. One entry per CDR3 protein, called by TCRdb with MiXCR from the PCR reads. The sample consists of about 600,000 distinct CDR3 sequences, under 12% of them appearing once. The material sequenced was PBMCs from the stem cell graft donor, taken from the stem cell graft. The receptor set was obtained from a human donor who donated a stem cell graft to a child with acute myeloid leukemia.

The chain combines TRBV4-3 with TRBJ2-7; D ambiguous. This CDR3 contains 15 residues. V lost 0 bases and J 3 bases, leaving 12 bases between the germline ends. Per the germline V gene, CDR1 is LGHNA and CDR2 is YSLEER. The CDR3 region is CASSQDSGPLYEQYF. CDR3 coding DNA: TGCGCCAGCAGCCAAGATTCTGGGCCCCTCTACGAGCAGTACTTC.

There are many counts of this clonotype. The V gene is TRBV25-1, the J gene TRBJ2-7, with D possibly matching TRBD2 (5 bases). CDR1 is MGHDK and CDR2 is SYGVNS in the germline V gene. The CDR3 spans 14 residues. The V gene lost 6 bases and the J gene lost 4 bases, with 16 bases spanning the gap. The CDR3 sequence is CASREAGSPYEQYF. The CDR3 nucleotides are TGTGCCAGCAGGGAGGCGGGTTCCCCTTACGAGCAGTACTTC.

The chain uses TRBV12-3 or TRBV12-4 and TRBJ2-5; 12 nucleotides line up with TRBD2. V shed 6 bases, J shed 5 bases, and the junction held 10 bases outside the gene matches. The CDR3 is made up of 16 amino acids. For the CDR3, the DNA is TGTGCCAGCAGCCAAGGACTAGCGGGAATGAGTGAGACCCAGTACTTC. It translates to CASSQGLAGMSETQYF.

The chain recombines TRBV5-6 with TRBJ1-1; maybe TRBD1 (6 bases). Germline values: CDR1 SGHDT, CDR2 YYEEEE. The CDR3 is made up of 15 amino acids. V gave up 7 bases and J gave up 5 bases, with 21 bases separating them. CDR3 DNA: TGTGCCAGCGTACGTCAAACGGGGGGCCGTACTGAAGCTTTCTTT. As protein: CASVRQTGGRTEAFF.

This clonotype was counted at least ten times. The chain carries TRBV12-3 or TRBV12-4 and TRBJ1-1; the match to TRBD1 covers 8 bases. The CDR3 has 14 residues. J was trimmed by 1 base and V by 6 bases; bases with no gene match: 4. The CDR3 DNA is TGTGCCAGCAGATATGGACAGGGGAACACTGAAGCTTTCTTT. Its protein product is CASRYGQGNTEAFF.

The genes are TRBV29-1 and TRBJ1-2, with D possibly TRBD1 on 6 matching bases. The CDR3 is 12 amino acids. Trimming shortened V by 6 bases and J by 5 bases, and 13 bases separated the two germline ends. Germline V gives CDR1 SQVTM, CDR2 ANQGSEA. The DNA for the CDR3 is TGCAGCGTCGATACCGGACAGTATGGCTACACCTTC. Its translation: CSVDTGQYGYTF.

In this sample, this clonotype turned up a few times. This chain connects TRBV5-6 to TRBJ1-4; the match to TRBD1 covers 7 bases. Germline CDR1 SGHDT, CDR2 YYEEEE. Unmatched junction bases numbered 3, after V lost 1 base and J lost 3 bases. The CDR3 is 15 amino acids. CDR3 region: CASSLRTGPNEKLFF. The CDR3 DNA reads TGTGCCAGCAGCTTGCGGACAGGACCTAATGAAAAACTGTTTTTT.

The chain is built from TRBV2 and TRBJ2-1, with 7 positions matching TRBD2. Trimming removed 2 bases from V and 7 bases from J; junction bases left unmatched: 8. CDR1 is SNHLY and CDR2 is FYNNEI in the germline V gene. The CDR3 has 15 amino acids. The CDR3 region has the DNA TGTGCCAGCAGTGAAACTGGCGGGAGAAGTAATGAGCAGTTCTTC. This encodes CASSETGGRSNEQFF.

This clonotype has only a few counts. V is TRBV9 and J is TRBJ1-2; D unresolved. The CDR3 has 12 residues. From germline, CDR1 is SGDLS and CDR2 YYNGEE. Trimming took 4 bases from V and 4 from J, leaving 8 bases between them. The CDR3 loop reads CASSPVSYGYTF. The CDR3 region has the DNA TGTGCCAGCAGCCCGGTCTCCTATGGCTACACCTTC.

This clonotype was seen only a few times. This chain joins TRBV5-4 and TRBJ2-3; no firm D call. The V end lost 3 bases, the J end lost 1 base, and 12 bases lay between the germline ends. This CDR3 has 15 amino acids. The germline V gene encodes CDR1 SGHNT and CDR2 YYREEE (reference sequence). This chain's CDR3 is CASSSGLPRTDTQYF. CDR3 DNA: TGTGCCAGCAGCTCTGGGCTCCCCCGCACAGATACGCAGTATTTT.